These 8 T cell receptor beta chains came from one sample sequenced in a study of cytomegalovirus exposure and HLA in healthy donors. The PCR had 60 Vbeta and 13 Jbeta primers. Assay: immunoSEQ multiplex PCR; the TCRdb copy retains only in-frame clones and omits some. This sample has under 150,000 clones, with around 81% found just once. Source material: PBMCs. All receptors come from a woman aged 50 to 65 in good health and CMV-seronegative.

CDR3 protein: CASSFRGAEAFF. The CDR3, as DNA: TGCGCCAGCAGCTTTCGGGGTGCTGAAGCTTTCTTT. V gene TRBV5-1 combines with J gene TRBJ1-1; D unclear. This CDR3 is 12 amino acids long. V shed 2 bases and J shed 6 bases, with 8 bases lying between them. The germline V gene encodes CDR1 SGHRS and CDR2 YFSETQ.

This sequence joins TRBV7-3 and TRBJ2-1; 10 bases align to TRBD1. V gave up 2 bases and J gave up 12 bases; unmatched junction bases: 7. This CDR3 has 14 amino acids. The V gene's germline CDR1 is SGHTA and CDR2 FQGTGA. The CDR3 region is CASSLDVGTGVQFF. DNA for the CDR3: TGTGCCAGCAGCTTAGATGTAGGGACAGGGGTGCAGTTCTTC.

The rearrangement uses TRBV5-1 and TRBJ1-1; a weak D match, TRBD1 (5 bases). V was shortened by 0 bases and J by 11 bases, with 17 bases between the two germline ends. CDR1 is SGHRS and CDR2 is YFSETQ in the germline V gene. The CDR3 loop spans 14 amino acids. The CDR3 DNA reads as TGCGCCAGCAGCTTGGAAGGTACCAGGGCAGGCGCTTTCTTT. It codes for CASSLEGTRAGAFF.

The CDR3 is CASSSPGRSNQPQHF. The CDR3 region has the DNA TGTGCCAGTAGTTCTCCGGGGAGGAGCAATCAGCCCCAGCATTTT. This sequence joins TRBV19 and TRBJ1-5; the D is unclear. Germline V CDR1 and CDR2: LNHDA, SQIVND (reference sequence). V lost 5 bases and J lost 1, with 12 bases in between. The CDR3 loop spans 15 amino acids.

This clone was recorded once. The gene calls are TRBV5-1 and TRBJ1-2; TRBD1 matches 8 bases. The CDR3 length is 15 residues. In germline, CDR1 is SGHRS, CDR2 YFSETQ. The trim removed 1 base at V and 4 bases at J, leaving 6 bases unmatched. The CDR3 nucleotides read TGCGCCAGCAGCTTGAGTGCAGGGGGCGTCTATGGCTACACCTTC. As protein: CASSLSAGGVYGYTF.

The CDR3 reads CASSYLRDQPQHF. CDR3 coding DNA: TGTGCCAGCAGCTATCTCCGGGATCAGCCCCAGCATTTT. The chain links TRBV7-9 to TRBJ1-5; D not certain. There are 13 residues in the CDR3. The germline V and J ends were trimmed by 4 bases and 5 bases, with 9 bases remaining between them. CDR1 and CDR2 (germline): SEHNR, FQNEAQ (reference sequence). Looking up the rest from reference TRBV7-9 and TRBJ1-5 gives the full variable domain: DTGVSQNPRHKITKRGQNVTFRCDPISEHNRLYWYRQTLGQGPEFLTYFQNEAQLEKSRLLSDRFSAERPKGSFSTLEIQRTEQGDSAMYLCASSYLRDQPQHFGDGTRLSIL.

This clone was picked up a small number of times. This chain connects TRBV11-2 to TRBJ2-2; the D gene is possibly TRBD2 (6 bases). Germline CDR1 is SGHAT and CDR2 is FQNNGV. The CDR3 has 18 residues. Trimming stripped 5 bases from V and 3 bases from J, with 22 bases between. The CDR3 bases are TGTGCCAGCAGCAACCAGGGAACGGGAGAATTTGACACCGGGGAGCTGTTTTTT. Protein: CASSNQGTGEFDTGELFF.

This sequence joins TRBV6-4 and TRBJ2-1, with TRBD2 matching over 7 bases. After removal of 2 bases from V and 7 bases from J, the junction contained 8 bases not matched to a gene. CDR3 length: 15 residues. CDR1 is MRHNA, CDR2 SNTAGT, per germline. The CDR3: CASSDRGEGRNEQFF. DNA for the CDR3: TGTGCCAGCAGTGACCGCGGGGAGGGTAGAAATGAGCAGTTCTTC.